This T cell receptor (beta chain) was captured in a study of blood T cell repertoires in COVID-19. Data came from immunoSEQ multiplex PCR; TCRdb stores just in-frame clones and leaves some out. The sample carries around 100,000 clones, about 89% recorded once. The germline V gene encodes CDR1 SGDLS and CDR2 YYNGEE. CDR3 length: 14 residues. V shed 4 bases and J shed 5 bases, with 13 bases lying between them. The chain links TRBV9 to TRBJ2-1; D is possibly TRBD2 (5 bases). The sequence came from a human donor in a cohort sampled during active COVID-19. Sample: peripheral blood. The CDR3 here is CASSPSLAHNEQFF. The CDR3, as DNA: TGTGCCAGCAGCCCCTCCCTAGCCCACAATGAGCAGTTCTTC.